These T cell receptor beta chains were read from a single sample in a study of identical twins. TCRdb reprocessed the 5' RACE reads via MiXCR and lists one record per CDR3 protein. In the table there are some 1,700,000 distinct CDR3 sequences, about 31% of which are singletons. The sequencing input was cord blood. The source of these receptors is a newborn girl in good health. Each CDR3 is given with its conserved first and last residue. A D gene is named only where the DNA matches it firmly. Rows give clone size only sometimes, using once, few, many, or a class for an expanded clone.

d_call	clone_size	j_call	v_call	cdr3_aa	cdr3_nt
TRBD1	-	TRBJ1-5	TRBV6-1	CASKLTGISNQPQHF	TGTGCCAGCAAGCTGACAGGGATTAGCAATCAGCCCCAGCATTTT
TRBD2	-	TRBJ2-7	TRBV27	CASSLPTPAIAGGPYEQYF	TGTGCCAGCAGTTTACCAACCCCCGCTATAGCGGGGGGACCCTACGAGCAGTACTTC
TRBD2	-	TRBJ2-7	TRBV6-2/TRBV6-3	CASSYSPRLAGPYNEQYF	TGTGCCAGCAGTTACTCCCCTCGTTTAGCGGGACCTTACAATGAGCAGTACTTC
-	few	TRBJ2-1	TRBV7-8	CAISLRALYNEQFF	TGTGCCATCAGCTTGAGGGCTCTCTACAATGAGCAGTTCTTC
TRBD1	once	TRBJ2-1	TRBV29-1	CSVALDREAWQFF	TGCAGCGTTGCCCTGGACAGGGAAGCATGGCAGTTCTTC
-	many	TRBJ2-7	TRBV12-3/TRBV12-4	CASSELANRDEQYF	TGTGCCAGCAGCGAACTAGCGAACAGGGACGAGCAGTACTTC
TRBD1	few	TRBJ1-4	TRBV6-6	CASSKTGGGEKLFF	TGTGCCAGCAGTAAGACAGGGGGAGGTGAAAAACTGTTTTTT
-	-	TRBJ2-2	TRBV20-1	CSGAKNTGELFF	TGCAGTGGGGCAAAGAACACCGGGGAGCTGTTTTTT
-	few	TRBJ2-5	TRBV5-4	CASSLKTEWEETQYF	TGTGCCAGCAGCTTGAAGACAGAATGGGAAGAGACCCAGTACTTC
-	few	TRBJ2-7	TRBV4-1	CASSPLTPWVSYEQYF	TGCGCCAGCAGCCCACTGACCCCTTGGGTTTCCTACGAGCAGTACTTC
-	-	TRBJ1-6	TRBV28	CASIQGAAYNSPLHF	TGTGCCAGCATCCAAGGGGCGGCCTATAATTCACCCCTCCACTTT
TRBD2	-	TRBJ2-1	TRBV28	CASSFASGPYNEQFF	TGTGCCAGCAGTTTTGCTAGCGGGCCGTACAATGAGCAGTTCTTC
-	-	TRBJ1-1	TRBV20-1	CSARADGLHTEAFF	TGCAGTGCTAGGGCAGACGGTTTGCACACTGAAGCTTTCTTT
TRBD1	-	TRBJ2-5	TRBV10-3	CAISETGDKTQYF	TGTGCCATCAGTGAGACAGGGGACAAGACCCAGTACTTC
-	once	TRBJ1-2	TRBV6-6	CASSSWTERDYGYTF	TGTGCCAGCAGTTCTTGGACAGAGAGGGACTATGGCTACACCTTC
TRBD2	once	TRBJ2-2	TRBV7-8	CASSPLALRESTGELFF	TGTGCCAGCAGCCCCCTAGCGTTGCGGGAGAGCACCGGGGAGCTGTTTTTT
-	few	TRBJ1-1	TRBV12-3/TRBV12-4	CASSLEGDANTEAFF	TGTGCCAGCAGTTTAGAGGGGGACGCGAACACTGAAGCTTTCTTT
-	-	TRBJ1-1	TRBV14	CASSQDVRRAFF	TGTGCCAGCAGCCAAGATGTAAGGCGAGCTTTCTTT
-	-	TRBJ2-1	TRBV20-1	CSAAGGAAYNEQFF	TGCAGTGCCGCAGGGGGGGCCGCCTACAATGAGCAGTTCTTC
TRBD2	-	TRBJ2-7	TRBV29-1	CSVVWTSYEQYF	TGCAGCGTTGTCTGGACTAGCTACGAGCAGTACTTC
-	-	TRBJ2-4	TRBV27	CASRPGFLAKNIQYF	TGTGCCAGCAGGCCCGGCTTCCTAGCCAAAAACATTCAGTACTTC
-	-	TRBJ2-5	TRBV25-1	CASSVPSGQETQYF	TGTGCCAGCAGTGTTCCCTCGGGGCAAGAGACCCAGTACTTC
-	-	TRBJ2-7	TRBV20-1	CSASLLDEQYF	TGCAGTGCTAGTTTACTAGACGAGCAGTACTTC
-	-	TRBJ1-2	TRBV12-3/TRBV12-4	CASSLHGYGYTF	TGTGCCAGCAGTTTACACGGATATGGCTACACCTTC
-	few	TRBJ2-1	TRBV27	CASTLTGTYNEQFF	TGTGCCAGCACATTGACCGGGACCTACAATGAGCAGTTCTTC
TRBD1	few	TRBJ1-2	TRBV13	CASSLGLGQLYGYTF	TGTGCCAGCAGCTTAGGCCTGGGACAGCTCTATGGCTACACCTTC
-	few	TRBJ2-2	TRBV5-6	CASSLGRELFF	TGTGCCAGCAGCTTGGGGCGGGAGCTGTTTTTT
TRBD1	-	TRBJ2-7	TRBV20-1	CSATYDRAPYEQYF	TGCAGTGCTACCTATGACAGGGCTCCCTACGAGCAGTACTTC
TRBD2	-	TRBJ2-5	TRBV20-1	CGAGRTSGKETQYF	TGCGGTGCTGGACGGACTAGCGGGAAAGAGACCCAGTACTTC
TRBD1	-	TRBJ1-4	TRBV9	CASSADRGGGGEKLFF	TGTGCCAGCAGCGCGGACAGGGGAGGGGGAGGCGAAAAACTGTTTTTT
-	-	TRBJ1-2	TRBV20-1	CSAQPKRGGANYGYTF	TGCAGTGCTCAACCCAAGCGCGGAGGGGCTAACTATGGCTACACCTTC